This paragraph reports one TCR beta chain. It has no known antigen specificity. No much larger clonotype is one base removed from it; base qualities were not supplied. These data come from a study of CD8 T cells in Susac syndrome (dated by TCRdb to between 2018 and 2021). For the wider study: Whether CD8+ T cell activation and differentiation in Susac syndrome was antigen driven was tested using repertoire sequencing. The study compared CD8+ T cell repertoire clonality among eleven to twelve healthy donors, around 14 Susac syndrome patients and roughly 15 multiple sclerosis patients.

The full study reports these points: The TCR sequencing and HLA analysis was acknowledged to have included a relatively small number of individuals.

Measured from the cysteine to the phenylalanine, the CDR3 is 14 residues long. Of the read, only the CDR3 DNA is kept; its 42 bases are in frame from base 1. CDR1 DFQATT and CDR2 SNEGSKA were looked up in the germline V gene (reference sequence). V and J are truncated by 3 bases and 0 bases respectively, leaving an intervening sequence of 9 bases. RNA was extracted with the RNeasy kit and roughly 0.45 to 1 ug was reverse transcribed using random hexamers. The immunoSEQ multiplex PCR assay, covering 54 Vbeta and 13 Jbeta segments, was used to amplify TCR beta CDR3 regions. PCR amplification bias was corrected by using a synthetic template baseline for primer optimization and computational correction. In the original analysis: Reads were annotated to V, D and J genes per IMGT and analyzed with immunoSEQ Analyzer, keeping only productive sequences. Clonality was computed as one minus Shannon entropy normalized by log2 of the number of productive unique sequences. For each patient and control, public and private clones were evaluated among the 100 most prevalent clones. Clones were defined as Susac-specific when absent from the healthy and MS cohorts, from 1,000 to 1,100 published viral clones and from other ImmuneACCESS disease sequences. TCRdb itself trimmed the public reads at Q25 with fastp, ran MiXCR and retained productive beta chains. All rows with the same CDR3 protein become a single entry with the most common DNA and genes. TCRdb, not the authors, supplied the V and J calls. The sample table holds about 80,000 distinct CDR3 sequences, of which roughly 94% were seen once. Of the sample, 0.2% to 0.3% is held by the ten largest clones.

High-throughput TCR beta sequencing profiled peripheral blood CD8+ and CD4+ T cells from healthy donors, Susac syndrome patients and multiple sclerosis patients. Healthy donors were age- and sex-matched controls. Bulk CD8+ and CD4+ T cells were purified by magnetic negative isolation, whereas CD8+ TEMRA cells were enriched by FACS. Blood was collected in EDTA tubes and processed within 24 hours, with PBMCs isolated through density gradient centrifugation. PBMCs destined for TCR sequencing were cryopreserved in liquid nitrogen and later thawed in a 37 °C water bath. The sorted or isolated CD4+, CD8+ and CD8+ TEMRA cells reached a purity of at least 90%.

The TCR sequence derives from a human donor in good health. Here the chain combines TRBV20-1 and TRBJ1-3; the D gene is unclear. The sequenced sample consisted of CD8+ T cells from PBMCs. DNA sequence: TGCAGTGCTAGGACACTTCACTCTGGAAACACCATATATTTT. This codes for CSARTLHSGNTIYF.